A single sample gave rise to the 18 T cell receptor beta chains below, sequenced in a study of T-cell memory formation after mild COVID-19. A single record per CDR3 protein comes from TCRdb applying MiXCR to the 5' RACE reads. The sample comprises 300,000 to 350,000 distinct CDR3 sequences, 13% to 15% of which are singletons, and under 25% rests with the top ten. The sequenced material came from PBMCs or a T cell subset sorted from them (not recorded which). These receptors all stem from a man between 18 and 29 years old who had mild COVID-19 (a few samples of this study predate the infection). Cell type and time point are not known.

This clonotype has a handful of counts. V is TRBV7-8 and J is TRBJ1-2; D unclear. V dropped 1 base and J dropped 3 bases, with 6 bases sitting between them. CDR1 SGHVS and CDR2 FQNEAQ come from the germline V gene. This CDR3 contains 13 residues. The CDR3 loop reads CASSLGEYYGYTF. The CDR3 DNA is TGTGCCAGCAGCTTAGGAGAATACTATGGCTACACCTTC. The entire variable domain, with the rest obtained from reference TRBV7-8 and TRBJ1-2, is as follows: GAGVSQSPRYKVAKRGQDVALRCDPISGHVSLFWYQQALGQGPEFLTYFQNEAQLDKSGLPSDRFFAERPEGSVSTLKIQRTQQEDSAVYLCASSLGEYYGYTFGSGTRLTVV.

The J gene is TRBJ2-4, the V gene TRBV6-5; D may match TRBD1 or TRBD2 (6 bases each). The V end was cut by 0 bases, the J end by 7 bases, with 19 bases between. This CDR3 spans 17 amino acids. Germline values: CDR1 MNHEY, CDR2 SVGAGI. CDR3 sequence reads: CASSYSWSGASGNIQYF. CDR3 nucleotides: TGTGCCAGCAGTTACTCCTGGTCGGGGGCGTCGGGTAACATTCAGTACTTC.

This clonotype was detected a few times. This rearrangement joins TRBV6-1 to TRBJ2-7; D not certain. Germline assignment: CDR1 MNHNS and CDR2 SASEGT. CDR3 length equals 13 residues. Trimming removed 2 bases from V and 3 bases from J, with 8 bases in between. Written as DNA, the CDR3 is TGTGCCAGCAGTGAAATCTCGGGCTACGAGCAGTACGTC. Its protein is CASSEISGYEQYV.

This clonotype was seen a few times. The V gene is TRBV7-2, the J gene TRBJ2-7; 12 bases are a match to TRBD2. The CDR3 runs 14 residues. The trim removed 2 bases at V and 8 bases at J, leaving 4 bases unmatched. The V gene's germline CDR1 is SGHTA and CDR2 FQGNSA. CDR3 in DNA: TGTGCCAGCAGCTTACTAGCGGGGGGGCCCCAGCAGTACGTC. Its protein is CASSLLAGGPQQYV.

This clonotype has only a few counts. The chain combines TRBV9 with TRBJ1-4; D remains ambiguous. Trimming took off 7 bases at V and 5 bases at J, with 12 bases between the two ends. This CDR3 region has 13 residues. Germline V lookup: CDR1 SGDLS, CDR2 YYNGEE. CDR3 residues: CASSSRTNEKLFF. DNA of the CDR3: TGTGCCAGCTCCAGTCGGACGAATGAAAAACTGTTTTTT.

This clonotype has only a few counts. The rearrangement joins TRBV9 to TRBJ2-3; 7 bases line up with TRBD2. CDR1 and CDR2 (germline): SGDLS, YYNGEE. The CDR3 has 17 amino acids. V was clipped by 0 bases and J by 3 bases; unmatched bases: 10. CDR3 region: CASSVGPGWRGTDTQYF. CDR3 DNA: TGTGCCAGCAGCGTAGGCCCCGGATGGCGGGGGACAGATACGCAGTATTTT.

The chain's CDR3 is CSARDSVTDTQYF. Here the CDR3 DNA reads TGCAGTGCTAGAGACAGCGTCACAGATACGCAGTATTTT. The chain uses TRBV20-1 and TRBJ2-3; D ambiguous. Trimming pared 0 bases from V and 2 bases from J, leaving 6 bases between. The CDR3 length is 13 residues. The germline V gene has CDR1 DFQATT and CDR2 SNEGSKA (reference sequence).

This clonotype showed up just a few times. The rearrangement uses TRBV7-2 and TRBJ2-5; no clear D gene. Germline V lookup: CDR1 SGHTA, CDR2 FQGNSA. V lost 5 bases and J lost 5, with 15 bases in between. The CDR3 loop spans 14 amino acids. CDR3 residues: CASSPWAFGETQYF. The CDR3 nucleotides read TGTGCCAGCAGCCCTTGGGCGTTTGGGGAGACCCAGTACTTC.

V is TRBV5-1 and J is TRBJ1-1; a possible D gene is TRBD1 (6 bases). The CDR3 loop spans 13 amino acids. The V end was cut by 4 bases, the J end by 4 bases, with 11 bases between. The germline V gene has CDR1 SGHRS and CDR2 YFSETQ. CDR3 sequence (DNA): TGCGCCAGCAGCCTACAGGGATTCACTGAAGCTTTCTTT. Translating gives CASSLQGFTEAFF.

This clonotype was observed a handful of times. The rearrangement joins TRBV6-2 or TRBV6-3 to TRBJ2-3; D unresolved. This CDR3 is 11 amino acids long. Looked up from germline, CDR1 is MNHEY and CDR2 is SVGEGT. The germline V and J ends were trimmed by 7 bases and 6 bases, with 8 bases remaining between them. CDR3 region: CASTTVDTQYF. The CDR3 region has the DNA TGTGCCAGCACAACGGTTGATACGCAGTATTTT.

The table lists this clonotype with a few counts. The chain carries TRBV6-5 and TRBJ1-2; 7 nucleotides agree with TRBD1. The CDR3 runs to 13 residues. V gave up 6 bases and J gave up 1 base; unmatched junction bases: 2. The germline V gene encodes CDR1 MNHEY and CDR2 SVGAGI. CDR3 loop: CASSHRGNYGYTF. The CDR3 DNA is TGTGCCAGCAGCCACAGGGGTAACTATGGCTACACCTTC.

The gene calls are TRBV28 and TRBJ1-3; D remains unclear. Trimming cost V 8 bases and J 4 bases, with 9 bases left between them. This CDR3 is built from 12 residues. Germline loops: CDR1 MDHEN, CDR2 SYDVKM. The CDR3, as DNA: TGTGCCAGCCGAGATCCAGGAAACACCATATATTTT. Its translation: CASRDPGNTIYF.

This clonotype came up a few times. The chain employs TRBV7-3 and TRBJ2-2; TRBD2 matches at 12 bases. The CDR3 has 15 amino acids. The V gene's germline CDR1 is SGHTA and CDR2 FQGTGA. J lost 5 bases, V lost 4 bases, and 2 bases had no gene match. Written as DNA, the CDR3 is TGTGCCAGCAGCTACCTAGCGGGGGGGACCGGGGAGCTGTTTTTT. Translating gives CASSYLAGGTGELFF.

This chain connects TRBV11-1 to TRBJ2-7; 9 bases fit TRBD2. The CDR3 has 15 amino acids. V lost 4 bases, J lost 3 bases, and 7 bases stayed unmatched. CDR1 SGHAT and CDR2 FQDESV come from the germline V gene (reference sequence). The CDR3 DNA reads TGTGCCAGCAGCTGGAACTTAGCGGGGGACTACGAGCAGTACTTC. Translating it yields CASSWNLAGDYEQYF.

The chain uses TRBV4-1 and TRBJ1-1; D unresolved. Trimming pared 4 bases from V and 4 bases from J, leaving 13 bases between. This CDR3 spans 14 amino acids. The germline gives CDR1 MGHRA, CDR2 YSYEKL. The CDR3 spells CASSLTGPGTEAFF. CDR3 bases: TGCGCCAGCAGCCTCACCGGACCTGGCACTGAAGCTTTCTTT.

This clonotype came up a few times. This chain uses TRBV5-1 with TRBJ2-1, with D hard to call. CDR1 and CDR2 (germline): SGHRS, YFSETQ. The CDR3 contains 14 residues. The V end lost 0 bases, the J end lost 3 bases, and 7 bases lay between the germline ends. The CDR3 nucleotides read TGCGCCAGCAGCTTGGGTTACGACTACAATGAGCAGTTCTTC. This codes for CASSLGYDYNEQFF.

The rearrangement uses TRBV7-3 and TRBJ2-3; TRBD2 might be the D (6 bases). The V gene's germline CDR1 is SGHTA and CDR2 FQGTGA. This CDR3 has 14 amino acids. Trimming pared 10 bases from V and 1 base from J, leaving 15 bases between. CDR3 loop: CATRRGGGTDTQYF. The CDR3 DNA reads as TGTGCCACCCGGAGGGGCGGGGGCACAGATACGCAGTATTTT.

This clonotype appeared many times. This chain uses TRBV5-1 with TRBJ1-4, with TRBD1 as a possible D gene (5 bases). The V and J ends lost 4 bases and 3 bases respectively, with 10 bases between them. This CDR3 comprises 14 residues. The V gene's germline CDR1 is SGHRS and CDR2 YFSETQ. CDR3 bases: TGCGCCAGCAGCCCAGGGAGGGCTAATGAAAAACTGTTTTTT. Amino acids: CASSPGRANEKLFF.